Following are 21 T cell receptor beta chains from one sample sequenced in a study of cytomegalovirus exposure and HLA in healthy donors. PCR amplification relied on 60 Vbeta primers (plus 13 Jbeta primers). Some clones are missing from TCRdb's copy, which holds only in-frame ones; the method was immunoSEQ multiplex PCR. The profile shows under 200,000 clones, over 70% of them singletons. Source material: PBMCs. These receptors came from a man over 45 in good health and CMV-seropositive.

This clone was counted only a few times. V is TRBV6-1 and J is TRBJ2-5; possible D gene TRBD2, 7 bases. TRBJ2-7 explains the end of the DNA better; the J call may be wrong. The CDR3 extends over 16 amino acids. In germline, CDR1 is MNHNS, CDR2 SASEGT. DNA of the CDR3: TGTGCCAGCAGTGAAAGGCGGGGGCAGGGTACGTACGAGCAGTACTTC. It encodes CASSERRGQGTYEQYF.

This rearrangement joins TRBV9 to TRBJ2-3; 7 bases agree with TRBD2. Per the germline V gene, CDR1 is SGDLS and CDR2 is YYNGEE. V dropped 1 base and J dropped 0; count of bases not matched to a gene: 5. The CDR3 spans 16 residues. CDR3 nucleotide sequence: TGTGCCAGCAGCGTACTAGCGGTCTTCAGCACAGATACGCAGTATTTT. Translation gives CASSVLAVFSTDTQYF.

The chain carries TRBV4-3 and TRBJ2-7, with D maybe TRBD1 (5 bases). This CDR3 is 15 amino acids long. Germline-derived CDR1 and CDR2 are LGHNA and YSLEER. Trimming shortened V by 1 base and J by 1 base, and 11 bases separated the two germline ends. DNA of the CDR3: TGCGCCAGCAGCCAAGTGCAGGGCTCGTCCTACGAGCAGTACTTC. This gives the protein CASSQVQGSSYEQYF.

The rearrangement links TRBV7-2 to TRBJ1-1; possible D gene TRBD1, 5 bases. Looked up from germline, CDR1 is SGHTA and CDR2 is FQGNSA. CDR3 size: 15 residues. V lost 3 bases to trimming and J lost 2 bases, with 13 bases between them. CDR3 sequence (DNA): TGTGCCAGCAGCTTCGACAGTTCGAGAAACACTGAAGCTTTCTTT. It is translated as CASSFDSSRNTEAFF.

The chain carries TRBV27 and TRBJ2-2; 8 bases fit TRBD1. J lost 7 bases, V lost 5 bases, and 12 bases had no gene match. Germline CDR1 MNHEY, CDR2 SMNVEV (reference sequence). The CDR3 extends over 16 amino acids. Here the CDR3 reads CASSHWTGKVDGELFF. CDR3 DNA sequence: TGTGCCAGCAGTCACTGGACAGGGAAGGTCGACGGGGAGCTGTTTTTT.

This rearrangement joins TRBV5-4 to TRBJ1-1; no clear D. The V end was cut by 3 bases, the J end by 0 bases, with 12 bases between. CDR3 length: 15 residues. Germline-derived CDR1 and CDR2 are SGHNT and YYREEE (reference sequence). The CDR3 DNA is TGTGCCAGCAGCTCCCCTAAGTTAATGAACACTGAAGCTTTCTTT. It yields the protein CASSSPKLMNTEAFF.

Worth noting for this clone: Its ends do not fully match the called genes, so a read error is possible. This chain's CDR3 is CASSPDSSGNTIYF. In nucleotides, the CDR3 is TGTGCTAGCAGCCCGGACAGCTCTGGAAACACCATATATTTT. The chain recombines TRBV7-7 with TRBJ1-3; D may be TRBD1 (6 bases). The CDR3 is made up of 14 amino acids. Per the germline V gene, CDR1 is SSHAT and CDR2 is FNYEAQ (reference sequence).

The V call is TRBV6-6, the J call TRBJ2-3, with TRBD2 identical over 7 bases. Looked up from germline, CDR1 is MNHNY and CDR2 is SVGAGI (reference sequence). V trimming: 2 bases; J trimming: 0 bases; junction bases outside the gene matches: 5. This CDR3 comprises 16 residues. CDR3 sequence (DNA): TGTGCCAGCAGTTACGCGGGGGTCGGTAGCACAGATACGCAGTATTTT. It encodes CASSYAGVGSTDTQYF.

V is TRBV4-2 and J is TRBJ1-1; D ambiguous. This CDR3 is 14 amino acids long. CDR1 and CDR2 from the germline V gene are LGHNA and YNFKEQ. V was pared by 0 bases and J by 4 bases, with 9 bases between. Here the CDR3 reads CASSQDLVATEAFF. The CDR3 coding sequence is TGTGCCAGCAGCCAAGATCTGGTGGCCACTGAAGCTTTCTTT.

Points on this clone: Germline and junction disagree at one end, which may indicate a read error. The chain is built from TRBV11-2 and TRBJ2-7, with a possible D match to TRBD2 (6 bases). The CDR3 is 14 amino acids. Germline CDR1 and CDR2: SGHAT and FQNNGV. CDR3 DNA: TGTGCCAGCAGATTAGGCACGGGGAGGCACGAGCAGTACTTC. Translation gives CASRLGTGRHEQYF.

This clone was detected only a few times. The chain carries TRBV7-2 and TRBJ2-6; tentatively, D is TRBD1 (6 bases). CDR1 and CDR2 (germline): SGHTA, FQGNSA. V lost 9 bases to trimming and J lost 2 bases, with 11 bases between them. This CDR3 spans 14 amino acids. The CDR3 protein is CASVRDTGANVLTF. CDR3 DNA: TGTGCCAGTGTCCGGGACACTGGGGCCAACGTCCTGACTTTC.

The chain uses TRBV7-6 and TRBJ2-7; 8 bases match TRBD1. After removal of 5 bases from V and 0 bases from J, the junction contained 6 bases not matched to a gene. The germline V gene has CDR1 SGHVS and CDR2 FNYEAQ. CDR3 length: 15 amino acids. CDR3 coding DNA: TGTGCCAGCAGCACCGGGACAGGTCCCTCCTACGAGCAGTACTTC. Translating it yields CASSTGTGPSYEQYF.

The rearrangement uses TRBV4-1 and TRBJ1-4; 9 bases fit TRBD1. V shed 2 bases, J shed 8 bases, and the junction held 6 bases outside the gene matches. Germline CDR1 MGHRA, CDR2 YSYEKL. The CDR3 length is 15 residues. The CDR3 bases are TGCGCCAGCAGCCAATTGGACAGGGGACGGGAAAAACTGTTTTTT. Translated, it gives CASSQLDRGREKLFF.

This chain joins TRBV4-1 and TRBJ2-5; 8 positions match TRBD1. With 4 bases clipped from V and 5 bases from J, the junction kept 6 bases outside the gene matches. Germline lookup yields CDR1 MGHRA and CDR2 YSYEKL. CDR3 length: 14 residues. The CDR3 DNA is TGCGCCAGCAGCCTCCGGACAGGGAGGGAGACCCAGTACTTC. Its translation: CASSLRTGRETQYF.

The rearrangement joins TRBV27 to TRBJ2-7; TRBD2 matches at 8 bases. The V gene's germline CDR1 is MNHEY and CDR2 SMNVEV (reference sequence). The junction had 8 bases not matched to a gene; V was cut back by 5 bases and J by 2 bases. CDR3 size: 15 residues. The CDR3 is CASSPGYGRAYEQYF. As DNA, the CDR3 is TGTGCCAGCAGTCCCGGGTACGGGAGGGCCTACGAGCAGTACTTC.

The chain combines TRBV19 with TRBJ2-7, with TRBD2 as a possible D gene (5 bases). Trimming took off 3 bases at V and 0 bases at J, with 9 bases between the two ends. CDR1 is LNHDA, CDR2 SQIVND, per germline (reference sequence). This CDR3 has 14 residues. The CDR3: CASSMTDYSYEQYF. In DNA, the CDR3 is TGTGCCAGTAGTATGACTGACTACTCCTACGAGCAGTACTTC.

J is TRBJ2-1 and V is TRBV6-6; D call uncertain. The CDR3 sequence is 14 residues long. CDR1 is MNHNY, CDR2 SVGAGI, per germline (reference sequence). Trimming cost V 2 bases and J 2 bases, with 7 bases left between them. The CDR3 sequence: CASSYGGTYNEQFF. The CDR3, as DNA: TGTGCCAGCAGTTACGGCGGAACCTACAATGAGCAGTTCTTC.

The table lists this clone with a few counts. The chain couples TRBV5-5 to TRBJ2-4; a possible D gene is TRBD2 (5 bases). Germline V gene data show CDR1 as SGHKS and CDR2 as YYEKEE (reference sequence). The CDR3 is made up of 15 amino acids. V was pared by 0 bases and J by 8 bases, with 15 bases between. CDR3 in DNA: TGTGCCAGCAGCTTGGGGCACGGTGGGGAGTACATTCAGTACTTC. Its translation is CASSLGHGGEYIQYF.

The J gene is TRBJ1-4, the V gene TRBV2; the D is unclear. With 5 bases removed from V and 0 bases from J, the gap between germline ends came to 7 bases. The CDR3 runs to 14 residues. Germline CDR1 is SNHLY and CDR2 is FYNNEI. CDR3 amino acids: CASSSVPTNEKLFF. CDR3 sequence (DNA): TGTGCCAGCAGTTCAGTCCCAACTAATGAAAAACTGTTTTTT.

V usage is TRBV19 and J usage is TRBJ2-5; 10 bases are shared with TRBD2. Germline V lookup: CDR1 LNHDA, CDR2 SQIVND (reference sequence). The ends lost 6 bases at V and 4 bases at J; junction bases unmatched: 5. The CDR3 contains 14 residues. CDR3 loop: CASRQRGGLETQYF. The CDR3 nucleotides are TGTGCCAGTAGGCAGCGGGGGGGATTAGAGACCCAGTACTTC.

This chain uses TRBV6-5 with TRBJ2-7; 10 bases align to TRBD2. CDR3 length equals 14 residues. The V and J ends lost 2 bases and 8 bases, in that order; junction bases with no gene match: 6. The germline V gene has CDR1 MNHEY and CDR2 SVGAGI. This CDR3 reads CASSYTWTSGQQYF. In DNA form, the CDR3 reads TGTGCCAGCAGTTACACGTGGACTAGCGGACAGCAGTACTTC.